This T cell receptor beta chain appears in the sequencing data of a study of EBV T-cell therapy then PD-1 blockade in nasopharyngeal carcinoma (dated by TCRdb to the early 2020s). The CDR3 runs 15 amino acids, cysteine and phenylalanine included. Only the CDR3 portion is preserved as DNA: 45 bases, with reading frame beginning at the first base. Via the germline V gene (reference sequence), CDR1 is LNHDA and CDR2 SQIVND. V is cut back by 9 bases and J by 9 bases, with 15 bases in the junction unmatched. The Qiagen DNeasy Kit was used to extract genomic DNA from the sorted cells. The immunoSEQ platform was used for deep sequencing of the TCR beta chain. The paper's processing steps were these. Repertoire data analysis was performed with the immunoSEQ Analyzer software. TCRdb provides this immuneACCESS table in a form limited to in-frame rearrangements. Some clones are lacking; in checked studies, under half of them reflect an unresolved V gene, and why the rest are absent is not known. The D gene and trimming were derived from the DNA, and the V and J assignments and clone size from that table. This sample comprises some 20,000 clones, 84% of them detected only once. The biggest ten clones account for approximately 29% of the sample.

About this clone itself: Its binding antigen is unknown. Per-base quality was not reported, and no clone a single base away is much larger than it.

Read against the paper, the sample's treatment or condition label means: AdE1-LMPpoly-expanded autologous EBV-specific T-cell therapy followed by anti-PD-1 nivolumab. The clonotype originates from a middle-aged man with nasopharyngeal carcinoma. The sequence joins TRBV19 to TRBJ1-5; 9 bases in between match TRBD1. Sequencing used CD8+ T cells from blood, obtained at roughly day 65 from a patient whose treatment included autologous EBV-specific T cells and nivolumab. The CDR3 loop reads CASLPGQGLVWPQHF. The sequenced DNA is TGTGCCAGCCTACCGGGACAGGGATTGGTATGGCCCCAGCATTTT.